The source of this T cell receptor (beta chain) is a study of T cell repertoires in cytomegalovirus infection. In TCRdb, the reads were re-called with MiXCR into one record per CDR3 protein. Altogether around 300,000 distinct CDR3 sequences are present, about 26% being singletons, with the ten largest covering about 15%. This clonotype has just a few counts. This CDR3 comprises 15 residues. The germline gives CDR1 MNHNY, CDR2 SVGAGI (reference sequence). V lost 2 bases and J 4 bases, leaving 11 bases between the germline ends. Sequencing was carried out using PBMCs. The rearrangement uses TRBV6-6 and TRBJ1-4, with D perhaps matching TRBD1 (5 bases). The receptor's source is a human donor in good health (CMV status not recorded). Some clones in this sample may be carry-over from other donors' samples. The CDR3 coding sequence is TGTGCCAGCAGTTACGGGGGGACCGGTAATGAAAAACTGTTTTTT. Amino acids: CASSYGGTGNEKLFF.